This is a list of T cell receptor beta chains from one sample in a study of preoperative IRX-2 immunotherapy in early breast cancer. Measured with immunoSEQ multiplex PCR; TCRdb has only the in-frame clones, and not every one. The table lists 20,000 to 30,000 clones, around 72% of them singletons. The sample in question was lymph node tissue, obtained after IRX-2 immunotherapy. The receptors were gathered from a human donor with breast cancer. Each CDR3 is given with its conserved first and last residue.

V: TRBV18; CDR3: CASSPTSGQYGEKLFF
V: TRBV6-7; CDR3: CASNRYEEAFF
V: TRBV30; CDR3: CAWSGDRSNQPQHF
V: TRBV28; CDR3: CASSSRDSRITSTDTQYF
V: TRBV15; CDR3: CATSSLAGPQETQYF
V: TRBV19; CDR3: CASSIPNRVAFF
V: TRBV10-1; CDR3: CASSVGAGSRETQYF
V: TRBV18; CDR3: CASSPRDGYNEQFF
V: TRBV6-8; CDR3: CAISLTGGSNQPQHF
V: TRBV6-8; CDR3: CASSSRGLADQETQYF
V: TRBV19; CDR3: CASSMRLSFQETQYF
V: TRBV18; CDR3: CASSPTSGINEQFF
V: TRBV18; CDR3: CASSWILAGNTGELFF
V: TRBV28; CDR3: CASRFGARGTNEKLFF
V: TRBV6-8; CDR3: CASSPSGASTDTQYF
V: TRBV19; CDR3: CASSIQGLGGETQYF
V: TRBV18; CDR3: CASSPGIGSSYSNQPQHF
V: TRBV5-1; CDR3: CASSSGSFSNYGYTF
V: TRBV7-4; CDR3: CASSPPTGYLETQYF
V: TRBV11-3; CDR3: CASSSVRTGSGYTF
V: TRBV6-1; CDR3: CASSEGNTGELFF
V: TRBV6-8; CDR3: CASSDRGLYGYTF
V: TRBV5-1; CDR3: CASSFGTPVWSGNTIYF
V: TRBV29-1; CDR3: CSVAEVPGELFF
V: TRBV6-7; CDR3: CASGQFYEQYF
V: TRBV28; CDR3: CASSQGQGVSYEQYF
V: TRBV6-8; CDR3: CASSDPGQNTEAFF
V: TRBV6-8; CDR3: CASSYGPSNEQFF
V: TRBV7-7; CDR3: CASSYQDGRSETQYF
V: TRBV23-1; CDR3: CASSQEVREVYNEQFF
V: TRBV11-3; CDR3: CASSLLGFQETQYF
V: TRBV19; CDR3: CASSIQGALGTGELFF
V: TRBV19; CDR3: CASSTGAMGFNGYTF
V: TRBV28; CDR3: CASSLYGGTTDTQYF
V: TRBV6-8; CDR3: CASIQGGNTEAFF
V: TRBV18; CDR3: CASTKTGGQNNQPQHF
V: TRBV28; CDR3: CASSLLYGQGWVYGYTF
V: TRBV5-1; CDR3: CASSSRGDGNTIYF
V: TRBV1; CDR3: CASSLLQGELFF
V: TRBV5-1; CDR3: CASSLEDKQETQYF
V: TRBV28; CDR3: CASSTQVLSNQPQHF
V: TRBV15; CDR3: CATSIEQGDYGYTF
V: TRBV19; CDR3: CASSRDLAGGLRETQYF
V: TRBV14; CDR3: CASSSTSGRANEQFF
V: TRBV6-7; CDR3: CASSSRDRGLYEQYF
V: TRBV12-2; CDR3: CAVEGGGYQETQYF
V: TRBV5-1; CDR3: CASSLASAGGNTEAFF